This TCR beta chain was sequenced for a study of blood T cell repertoires in COVID-19. Across the study: Both acute and convalescent COVID-19 samples were obtained from the United States, Italy and Spain. The cDNA or gDNA used as material had been derived from T cells, B-cell-depleted T cells, or PBMCs.

Original handling: Amplification with reference gene primers provided the estimates of nucleated cell counts. TCRdb's copy holds only in-frame clones and misses some; the assay was immunoSEQ multiplex PCR. V and J calls and clone size are those listed in that table; D and trimming were worked out from the DNA. Of 100,000 or so clones in the sample, roughly 79% were seen once. Trimming left V 2 bases short and J 3 bases short, with 15 bases between. Germline CDR1 reads MDHEN; CDR2 reads SYDVKM. The CDR3 contains 16 residues. V is TRBV28 and J is TRBJ2-3; a weak D match, TRBD2 (7 bases). Sequenced material: peripheral blood. This clonotype was obtained from an elderly man with acute or convalescent COVID-19. CDR3 amino acids: CASSLQGRGWTDTQYF. The DNA for the CDR3 is TGTGCCAGCAGTTTACAGGGGAGGGGTTGGACAGATACGCAGTATTTT.